This T cell receptor (beta chain) stems from a study of CD8 T cells in Susac syndrome. Whole-study findings and limits: In its TCR sequencing and HLA analysis, the study acknowledged that the number of individuals was relatively small.

Germline V lookup: CDR1 GTSNPN, CDR2 SVGIG (reference sequence). Trimming cost V 0 bases and J 6 bases; bases outside gene matches: 11. The CDR3 runs to 17 residues. Random-hexamer reverse transcription was applied to about 0.45 to 1 ug RNA. Across 54 Vbeta and 13 Jbeta, immunoSEQ multiplex PCR amplified TCR beta CDR3. TCRdb itself ran the immunoSEQ multiplex PCR reads through MiXCR, one entry per CDR3 protein. The sample lists tens of thousands of distinct CDR3 sequences, about 91% occurring once. The patients who served as multiple sclerosis controls were treatment-naive and had stable or active relapsing-remitting disease that fulfilled the revised McDonald criteria. TEMRA cells were enriched by FACS, while CD8+ and CD4+ T cells were obtained through a negative isolation that was performed magnetically. As to this clonotype: Its antigen is undetermined.

V usage is TRBV30 and J usage is TRBJ2-1; TRBD2 aligns across 10 bases. This TCR came from a human donor with multiple sclerosis. The sequenced material came from CD8+ T cells from PBMCs. The CDR3 reads CAWSVISGRAGGNEQFF. The CDR3 bases are TGTGCCTGGAGTGTAATAAGCGGGAGGGCCGGAGGCAATGAGCAGTTCTTC.